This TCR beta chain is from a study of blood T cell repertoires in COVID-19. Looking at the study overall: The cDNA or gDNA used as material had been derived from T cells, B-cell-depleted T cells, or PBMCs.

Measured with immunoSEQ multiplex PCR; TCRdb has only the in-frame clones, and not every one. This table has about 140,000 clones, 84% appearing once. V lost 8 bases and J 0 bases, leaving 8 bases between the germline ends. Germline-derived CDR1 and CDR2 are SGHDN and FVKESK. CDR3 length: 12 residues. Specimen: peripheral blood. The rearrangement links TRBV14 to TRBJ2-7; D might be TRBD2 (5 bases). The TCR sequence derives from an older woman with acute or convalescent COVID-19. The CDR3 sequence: CASGETSYEQYF. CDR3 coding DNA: TGTGCCAGCGGGGAGACCTCCTACGAGCAGTACTTC.